The subject of this entry is one T cell receptor (beta chain). Its antigen remains unidentified. Run at survey level, the immunoSEQ assay was version v3.0. The data were produced by immunoSEQ multiplex PCR, yet TCRdb's version contains in-frame clones alone and is incomplete. The sample records 32,000 or so clones, about 83% being singletons. The V and J ends lost 2 bases and 4 bases respectively, with 12 bases between them. CDR1 is GTSNPN and CDR2 is SVGIG in the germline V gene (reference sequence). This CDR3 is 13 amino acids long. A minimum of one pre-ART and two post-ART PBMC samples existed for each donor. This sample was taken from a study of long-term antiretroviral therapy in people with HIV. Broader study findings: The study lacked data on ART adherence, viral resistance or therapy changes.

The V and J genes are TRBV30 and TRBJ2-7, with unresolved D. The sequences come from unsorted PBMCs, collected 2 years after starting antiretroviral therapy. The sequence came from a woman aged 50 to 60 with HIV. The CDR3: CAWSLGRRYEQYF. CDR3 sequence (DNA): TGTGCCTGGAGTCTGGGCAGACGGTACGAGCAGTACTTC.